The T cell receptor (beta chain) under discussion was sequenced for a study of OX40 agonist ivuxolimab in advanced cancers. Study overall: There were three patients with partial responses, one having hepatocellular carcinoma and two cutaneous melanoma.

Concerning this clone: Its antigen is still unknown.

Findings and caveats of the study: More expanded clones were found, on average, in CD8+ than in CD4+ T cells. Several nonresponders also turned out to have low normalized T-cell clonal expansion.

Trimming removed 0 bases at V and 7 bases at J, with 13 bases between. The germline V gene has CDR1 SGHDN and CDR2 FVKESK. There are 14 residues in the CDR3. Measured with immunoSEQ multiplex PCR; TCRdb has only the in-frame clones, and not every one. The sample carries approximately 23,000 clones, 65% to 90% recorded once. The TCR was taken from an adult with an advanced solid tumor such as melanoma, head and neck, liver or kidney cancer. The chain employs TRBV14 and TRBJ2-7; possible D gene TRBD2, 7 bases. The input for sequencing was CD4+ or CD8+ T cells sorted from blood, taken in a trial of the OX40 agonist ivuxolimab. The CDR3 reads CASSQEWGGIEQYF. The CDR3, as DNA: TGTGCCAGCAGCCAAGAATGGGGGGGCATTGAGCAGTACTTC.